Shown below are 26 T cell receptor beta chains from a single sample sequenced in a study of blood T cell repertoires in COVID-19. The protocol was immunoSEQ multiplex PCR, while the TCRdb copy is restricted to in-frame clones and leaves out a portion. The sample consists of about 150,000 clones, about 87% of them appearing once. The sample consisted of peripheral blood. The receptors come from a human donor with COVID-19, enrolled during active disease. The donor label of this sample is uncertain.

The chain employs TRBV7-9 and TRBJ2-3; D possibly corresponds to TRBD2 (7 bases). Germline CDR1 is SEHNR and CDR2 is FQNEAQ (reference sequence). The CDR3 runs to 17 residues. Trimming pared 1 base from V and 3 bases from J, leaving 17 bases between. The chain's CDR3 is CASSLGVGGRGTDTQYF. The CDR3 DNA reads TGTGCCAGCAGCTTAGGGGTCGGGGGGCGAGGAACAGATACGCAGTATTTT. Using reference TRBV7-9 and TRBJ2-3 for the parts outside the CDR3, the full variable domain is DTGVSQNPRHKITKRGQNVTFRCDPISEHNRLYWYRQTLGQGPEFLTYFQNEAQLEKSRLLSDRFSAERPKGSFSTLEIQRTEQGDSAMYLCASSLGVGGRGTDTQYFGPGTRLTVL.

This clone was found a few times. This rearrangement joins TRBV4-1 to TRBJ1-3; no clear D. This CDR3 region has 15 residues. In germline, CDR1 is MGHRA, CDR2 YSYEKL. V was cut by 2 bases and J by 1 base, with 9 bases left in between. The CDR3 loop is CASSQLDLSGNTIYF. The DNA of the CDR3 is TGCGCCAGCAGCCAACTTGACTTATCTGGAAACACCATATATTTT.

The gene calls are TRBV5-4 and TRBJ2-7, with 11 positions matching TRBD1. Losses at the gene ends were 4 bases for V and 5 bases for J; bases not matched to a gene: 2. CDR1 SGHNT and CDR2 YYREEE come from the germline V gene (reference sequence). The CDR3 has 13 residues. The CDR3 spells CASSMGQGDEQYF. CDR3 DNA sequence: TGTGCCAGCAGCATGGGACAGGGGGACGAGCAGTACTTC.

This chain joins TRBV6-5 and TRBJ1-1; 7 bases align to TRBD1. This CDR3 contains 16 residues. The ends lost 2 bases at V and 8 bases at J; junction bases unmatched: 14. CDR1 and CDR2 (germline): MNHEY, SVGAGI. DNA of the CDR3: TGTGCCAGCAGTTACGGAAGGGTCCCGGGACAGTGGGAAGCTTTCTTT. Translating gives CASSYGRVPGQWEAFF.

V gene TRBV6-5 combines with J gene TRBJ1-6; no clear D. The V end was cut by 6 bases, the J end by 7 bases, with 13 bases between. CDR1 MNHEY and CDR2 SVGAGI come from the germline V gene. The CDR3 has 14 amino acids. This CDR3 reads CASSQGAGNSPLHF. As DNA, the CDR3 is TGTGCCAGCAGCCAAGGAGCGGGGAATTCACCCCTCCACTTT.

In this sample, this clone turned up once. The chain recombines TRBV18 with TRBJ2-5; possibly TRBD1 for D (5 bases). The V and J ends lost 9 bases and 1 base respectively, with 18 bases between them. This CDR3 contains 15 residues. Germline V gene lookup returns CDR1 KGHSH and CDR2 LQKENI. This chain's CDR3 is CASSPGPATQETQYF. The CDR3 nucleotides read TGTGCCAGTTCCCCAGGGCCCGCGACCCAAGAGACCCAGTACTTC.

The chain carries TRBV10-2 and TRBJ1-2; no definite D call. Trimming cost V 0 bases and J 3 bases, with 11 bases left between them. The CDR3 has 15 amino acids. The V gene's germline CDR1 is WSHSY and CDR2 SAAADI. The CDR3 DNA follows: TGCGCCAGCAGTGAGTCTATAGGGAGCTACTATGGCTACACCTTC. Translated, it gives CASSESIGSYYGYTF.

The CDR3 loop reads CAWGRGNNQPQHF. CDR3 nucleotides: TGTGCCTGGGGAAGGGGCAACAATCAGCCCCAGCATTTT. This sequence joins TRBV30 and TRBJ1-5; D possibly corresponds to TRBD1 (5 bases). The CDR3 is 13 residues long. The germline V gene encodes CDR1 GTSNPN and CDR2 SVGIG (reference sequence). The germline V and J ends were trimmed by 5 bases and 3 bases, with 11 bases remaining between them.

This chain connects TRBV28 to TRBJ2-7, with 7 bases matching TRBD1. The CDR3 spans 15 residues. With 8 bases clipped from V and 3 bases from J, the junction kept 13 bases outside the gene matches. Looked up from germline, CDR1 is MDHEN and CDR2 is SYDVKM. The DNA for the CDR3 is TGTGCCAGCGGTTCCCGGACAGGCCGGGGCTACGAGCAGTACTTC. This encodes CASGSRTGRGYEQYF.

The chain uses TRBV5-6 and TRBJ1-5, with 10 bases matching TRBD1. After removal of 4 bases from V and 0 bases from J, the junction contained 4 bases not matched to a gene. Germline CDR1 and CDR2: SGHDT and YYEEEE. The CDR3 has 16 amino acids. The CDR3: CASSTRQGASNQPQHF. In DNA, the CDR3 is TGTGCCAGCAGCACCCGACAGGGGGCTAGCAATCAGCCCCAGCATTTT.

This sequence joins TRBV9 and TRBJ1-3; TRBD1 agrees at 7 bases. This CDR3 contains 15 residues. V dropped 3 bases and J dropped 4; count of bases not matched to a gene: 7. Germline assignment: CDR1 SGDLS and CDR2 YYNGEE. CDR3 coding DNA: TGTGCCAGCAGCGCCGGACAGGATGGGGGAAACACCATATATTTT. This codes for CASSAGQDGGNTIYF.

CDR3 nucleotide sequence: TGTGCCAGCTCACCGGGACAGCAAGAGACCCAGTACTTC. This encodes CASSPGQQETQYF. The genes are TRBV18 and TRBJ2-5; 7 nucleotides line up with TRBD1. CDR1 and CDR2 from the germline V gene are KGHSH and LQKENI. V shed 3 bases and J 2 bases; nucleotides not matched to a gene: 0. The CDR3 extends over 13 amino acids.

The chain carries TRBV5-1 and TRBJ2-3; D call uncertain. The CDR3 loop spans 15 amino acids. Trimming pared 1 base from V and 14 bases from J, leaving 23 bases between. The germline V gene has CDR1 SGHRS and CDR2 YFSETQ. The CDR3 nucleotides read TGCGCCAGCAGCTTGTCAACGGGTCTCGCAGCACATGGGTATTTT. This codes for CASSLSTGLAAHGYF.

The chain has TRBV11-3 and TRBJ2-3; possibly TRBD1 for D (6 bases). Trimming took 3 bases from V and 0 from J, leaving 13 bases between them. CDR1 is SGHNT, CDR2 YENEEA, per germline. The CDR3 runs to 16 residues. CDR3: CASSLGAGVSTDTQYF. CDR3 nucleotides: TGTGCCAGCAGCTTGGGGGCAGGGGTCAGCACAGATACGCAGTATTTT.

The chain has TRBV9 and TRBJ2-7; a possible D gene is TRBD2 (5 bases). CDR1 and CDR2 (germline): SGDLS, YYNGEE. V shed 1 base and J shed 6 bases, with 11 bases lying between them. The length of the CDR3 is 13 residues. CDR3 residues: CASSVKPGSEQYF. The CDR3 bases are TGTGCCAGCAGCGTAAAACCGGGAAGCGAGCAGTACTTC.

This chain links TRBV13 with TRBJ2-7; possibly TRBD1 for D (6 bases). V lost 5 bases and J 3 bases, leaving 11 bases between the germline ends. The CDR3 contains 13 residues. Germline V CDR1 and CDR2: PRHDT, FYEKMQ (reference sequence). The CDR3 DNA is TGTGCCAGCAGCCAGCGACAGGTCTACGAGCAGTACTTC. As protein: CASSQRQVYEQYF.

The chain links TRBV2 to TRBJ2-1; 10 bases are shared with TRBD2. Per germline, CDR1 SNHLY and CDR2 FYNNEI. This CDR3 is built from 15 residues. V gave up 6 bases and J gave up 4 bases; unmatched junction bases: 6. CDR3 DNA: TGTGCCAGCAGACCAGAGCGGGGGGGATACAATGAGCAGTTCTTC. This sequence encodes CASRPERGGYNEQFF.

The CDR3 here is CASLGDAASNYGYTF. CDR3 DNA sequence: TGTGCCAGCCTAGGAGATGCAGCGAGTAACTATGGCTACACCTTC. This chain connects TRBV28 to TRBJ1-2; no clear D. Trimming took 8 bases from V and 1 from J, leaving 17 bases between them. Germline V gene sequence: CDR1 MDHEN, CDR2 SYDVKM. The CDR3 has 15 residues.

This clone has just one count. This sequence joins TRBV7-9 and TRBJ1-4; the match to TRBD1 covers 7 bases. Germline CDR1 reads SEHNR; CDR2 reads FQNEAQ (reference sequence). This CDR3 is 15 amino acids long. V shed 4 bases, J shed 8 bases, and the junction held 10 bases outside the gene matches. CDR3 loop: CASSSDRAFAEKLFF. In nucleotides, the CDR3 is TGTGCCAGCAGCTCTGACAGGGCCTTCGCGGAAAAACTGTTTTTT.

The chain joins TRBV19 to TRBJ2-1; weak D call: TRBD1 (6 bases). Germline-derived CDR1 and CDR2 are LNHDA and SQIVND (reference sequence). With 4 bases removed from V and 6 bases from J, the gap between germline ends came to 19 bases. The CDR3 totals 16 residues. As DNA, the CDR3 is TGTGCCAGTAGTACCGCAGGGGCAGAAGGTGCCAATGAGCAGTTCTTC. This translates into CASSTAGAEGANEQFF.

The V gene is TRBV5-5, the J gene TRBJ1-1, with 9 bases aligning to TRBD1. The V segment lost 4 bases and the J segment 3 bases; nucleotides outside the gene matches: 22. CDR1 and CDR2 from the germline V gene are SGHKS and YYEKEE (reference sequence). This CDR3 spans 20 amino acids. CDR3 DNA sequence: TGTGCCAGCAGCGACTCCGGGACAGGGCGCCCCTACATCGGCCACACTGAAGCTTTCTTT. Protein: CASSDSGTGRPYIGHTEAFF.

CDR3 nucleotides: TGTGCCAGCAGCGCCGCATCAGGGGACGGAGCGCGGGGCTACACCTTC. It encodes CASSAASGDGARGYTF. The rearrangement joins TRBV9 to TRBJ1-2; possible D gene TRBD1, 6 bases. Germline V gives CDR1 SGDLS, CDR2 YYNGEE. Trimming pared 3 bases from V and 8 bases from J, leaving 23 bases between. This CDR3 is built from 16 residues. Complete variable domain (other parts from reference TRBV9 and TRBJ1-2): DSGVTQTPKHLITATGQRVTLRCSPRSGDLSVYWYQQSLDQGLQFLIQYYNGEERAKGNILERFSAQQFPDLHSELNLSSLELGDSALYFCASSAASGDGARGYTFGSGTRLTVV.

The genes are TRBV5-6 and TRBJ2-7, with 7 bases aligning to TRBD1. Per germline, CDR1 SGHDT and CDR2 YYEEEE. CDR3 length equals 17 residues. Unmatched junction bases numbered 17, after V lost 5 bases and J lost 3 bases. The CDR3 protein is CASSFLTIRDRRYEQYF. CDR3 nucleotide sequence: TGTGCCAGCAGTTTTCTGACGATCCGGGACAGACGCTACGAGCAGTACTTC.

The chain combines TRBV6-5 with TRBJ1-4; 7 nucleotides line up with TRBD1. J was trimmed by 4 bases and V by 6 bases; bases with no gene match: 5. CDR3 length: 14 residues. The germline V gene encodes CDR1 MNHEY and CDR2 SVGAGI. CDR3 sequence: CASRRGQNNEKLFF. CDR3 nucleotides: TGTGCCAGCAGGAGGGGACAGAATAATGAAAAACTGTTTTTT.

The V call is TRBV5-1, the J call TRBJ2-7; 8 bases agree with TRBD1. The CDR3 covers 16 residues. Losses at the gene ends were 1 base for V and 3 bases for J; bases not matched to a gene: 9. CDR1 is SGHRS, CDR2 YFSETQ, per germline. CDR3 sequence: CASSLIGQGANYEQYF. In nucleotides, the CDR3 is TGCGCCAGCAGCTTGATTGGCCAGGGGGCAAACTACGAGCAGTACTTC.

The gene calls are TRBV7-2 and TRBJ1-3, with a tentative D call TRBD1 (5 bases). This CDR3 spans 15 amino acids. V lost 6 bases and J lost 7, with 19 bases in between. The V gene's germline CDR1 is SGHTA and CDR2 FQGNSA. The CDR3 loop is CASRLKVQGWNTIYF. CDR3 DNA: TGTGCCAGCAGGCTTAAGGTTCAGGGTTGGAACACCATATATTTT.